This is a list of T cell receptor beta chains from one sample in a study of T-cell reconstitution after alpha-beta-depleted transplantation in children. TCRdb reprocessed the PCR reads via MiXCR and lists one record per CDR3 protein. The sample has just under 550,000 distinct CDR3 sequences; approximately 20% are singletons. This material consisted of PBMCs from the stem cell graft donor, taken from the stem cell graft. These receptors all come from a human donor who donated a stem cell graft to a child with acute lymphoblastic leukemia. The CDR3 runs from the conserved cysteine through the conserved F or W. D genes are given only for firm matches. Size is omitted from some rows. Given values are once, few, many or a class for expanded clones.

j_call | d_call | clone_size | v_call | cdr3_aa | cdr3_nt
TRBJ2-2 | . | few | TRBV30 | CAWSVPGDTGELFF | TGTGCCTGGAGTGTACCTGGGGACACCGGGGAGCTGTTTTTT
TRBJ1-1 | . | . | TRBV3-1 | CASSQVPGLGAFF | TGTGCCAGCAGCCAAGTGCCGGGACTAGGAGCTTTCTTT
TRBJ2-5 | TRBD2 | few | TRBV7-8 | CASSLAAGGLSGTPQETQYF | TGTGCCAGCAGCTTAGCGGCTGGAGGACTAAGCGGGACCCCACAAGAGACCCAGTACTTC
TRBJ1-4 | . | . | TRBV4-1 | CASSQPGEKLFF | TGCGCCAGCAGCCAGCCGGGTGAAAAACTGTTTTTT
TRBJ1-3 | . | . | TRBV14 | CASSQDFGAGNTIYF | TGTGCCAGCAGCCAAGATTTCGGGGCTGGAAACACCATATATTTT
TRBJ2-7 | TRBD2 | . | TRBV28 | CASIPPLSGRNEQYF | TGTGCCAGCATCCCCCCCCTCAGCGGGAGAAACGAGCAGTACTTC
TRBJ2-7 | . | . | TRBV3-1 | CGSTRRGDREQYF | TGTGGCAGCACCCGCAGAGGGGATAGGGAGCAGTACTTC
TRBJ1-2 | TRBD1 | . | TRBV4-1 | CASSQGDWTGGPDGYTF | TGCGCCAGCAGCCAAGGAGACTGGACAGGTGGACCCGATGGCTACACCTTC
TRBJ2-5 | . | few | TRBV7-7 | CASSPNVVGETQYF | TGTGCCAGCAGCCCAAACGTGGTGGGAGAGACCCAGTACTTC
TRBJ2-7 | . | . | TRBV20-1 | CSARGLPGEQYF | TGCAGTGCTAGAGGACTACCCGGGGAGCAGTACTTC
TRBJ1-3 | . | few | TRBV4-2 | CASSQVAGPGNTIYF | TGTGCCAGCAGCCAAGTGGCCGGGCCCGGAAACACCATATATTTT
TRBJ2-7 | . | . | TRBV25-1 | CASKGGSYEQYF | TGTGCCAGCAAGGGGGGCTCCTACGAGCAGTACTTC
TRBJ1-4 | . | few | TRBV5-1 | CASSLGQPFNEKLFF | TGCGCCAGCAGCCTAGGACAGCCGTTTAATGAAAAACTGTTTTTT
TRBJ2-3 | . | few | TRBV4-2 | CASSQAGFREDTQYF | TGTGCCAGCAGCCAGGCAGGCTTCAGGGAGGATACGCAGTATTTT
TRBJ2-1 | TRBD1 | many | TRBV18 | CASSPTGNEQFF | TGTGCCAGCAGCCCGACAGGGAATGAGCAGTTCTTC
TRBJ2-3 | . | . | TRBV18 | CASSPGGPTTDTQYF | TGTGCCAGCTCACCTGGGGGTCCCACGACAGATACGCAGTATTTT
TRBJ2-1 | . | . | TRBV5-4 | CAIRAGSNNEQFF | TGTGCCATCCGGGCGGGATCAAACAATGAGCAGTTCTTC
TRBJ2-7 | . | few | TRBV12-3/TRBV12-4 | CASSGPDYEQYF | TGTGCCAGCAGCGGACCCGACTACGAGCAGTACTTC
TRBJ2-7 | . | . | TRBV6-1 | CASSTITSYEQYF | TGTGCCAGCAGCACTATTACTAGCTACGAGCAGTACTTC
TRBJ1-1 | . | . | TRBV20-1 | CSARDRWGGEAFF | TGCAGTGCTAGAGATCGCTGGGGGGGAGAAGCTTTCTTT
TRBJ2-7 | . | few | TRBV2 | CASGGGSPRNEQYF | TGTGCCAGCGGAGGAGGGAGTCCCCGGAACGAGCAGTACTTC
TRBJ2-4 | TRBD1 | few | TRBV5-1 | CASSFPDRGGANDKNIQYF | TGCGCCAGCAGCTTTCCGGACAGGGGTGGGGCTAATGACAAAAACATTCAGTACTTC
TRBJ2-1 | TRBD2 | few | TRBV6-1 | CASSSGTSGRDEQFF | TGTGCCAGCAGCTCCGGGACTAGCGGGAGAGATGAGCAGTTCTTC
TRBJ1-1 | . | few | TRBV7-9 | CASSLGQTAEAFF | TGTGCCAGCAGCTTAGGGCAGACCGCTGAAGCTTTCTTT
TRBJ2-7 | . | many | TRBV5-1 | CASSLVVGYEQYF | TGCGCCAGCAGCTTGGTCGTGGGGTACGAGCAGTACTTC
TRBJ2-2 | TRBD1 | few | TRBV6-2/TRBV6-3 | CASSSRDRYYTGELFF | TGTGCCAGCAGTTCCCGGGACAGGTACTACACCGGGGAGCTGTTTTTT
TRBJ2-7 | . | few | TRBV5-4 | CASSVGLSTYEQYF | TGTGCCAGCAGCGTGGGACTGTCCACCTACGAGCAGTACTTC
TRBJ1-5 | . | . | TRBV19 | CASSNMLSNQPQHF | TGTGCCAGTAGTAACATGTTGAGCAATCAGCCCCAGCATTTT
TRBJ2-5 | TRBD2 | once | TRBV2 | CASSELGMGLADQETQYF | TGTGCCAGCAGTGAATTAGGGATGGGACTAGCGGACCAAGAGACCCAGTACTTC